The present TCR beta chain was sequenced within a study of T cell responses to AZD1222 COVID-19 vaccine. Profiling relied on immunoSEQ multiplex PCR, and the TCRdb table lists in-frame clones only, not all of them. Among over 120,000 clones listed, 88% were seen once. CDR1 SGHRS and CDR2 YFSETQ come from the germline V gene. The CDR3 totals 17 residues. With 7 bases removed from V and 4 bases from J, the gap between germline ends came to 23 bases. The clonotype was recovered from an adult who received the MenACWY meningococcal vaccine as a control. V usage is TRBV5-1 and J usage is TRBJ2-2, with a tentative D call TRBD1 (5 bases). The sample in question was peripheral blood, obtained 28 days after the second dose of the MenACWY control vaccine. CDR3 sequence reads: CASQEVRGPSSTGELFF. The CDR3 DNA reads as TGCGCCAGCCAGGAAGTTAGGGGCCCGTCGAGCACCGGGGAGCTGTTTTTT. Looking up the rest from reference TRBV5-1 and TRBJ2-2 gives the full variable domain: KAGVTQTPRYLIKTRGQQVTLSCSPISGHRSVSWYQQTPGQGLQFLFEYFSETQRNKGNFPGRFSGRQFSNSRSEMNVSTLELGDSALYLCASQEVRGPSSTGELFFGEGSRLTVL.